This is a list of T cell receptor beta chains from one sample in a study of cytomegalovirus exposure and HLA in healthy donors. The table came from immunoSEQ multiplex PCR; TCRdb's copy has only in-frame clones and leaves some out. Of 60,000 to 65,000 clones detected, more than 70% appear once; the ten largest clones hold roughly 1.5%. The sample consisted of PBMCs. The receptors here all came from a man aged 18-30 years in good health and CMV-seronegative. Each CDR3 is given with its conserved first and last residue. Size tells how often a clone was seen (once, few, many) or the class of an expanded clone, and some rows leave it out.

>TRBV27|TRBJ2-7|.
CASSAGTGGSYEQYF
>TRBV6-5|TRBJ1-5|.
CASRQGASHQPQHF
>TRBV23-1|TRBJ1-1|.
CASSYRVCTEAFF
>TRBV30|TRBJ2-5|few
CAWSVPPLRETQYF
>TRBV5-1|TRBJ1-1|once
CASSLEGGVGPVF
>TRBV28|TRBJ1-1|.
CASSFLALNTEAFF
>TRBV28|TRBJ2-7|.
CASSLSGDGSPEQYF
>TRBV19|TRBJ2-1|.
CASGDRGNEQFF
>TRBV2|TRBJ2-5|.
CASGTSGGFQETQYF
>TRBV7-6|TRBJ2-7|.
CASSWTGGDYEQYF
>TRBV9|TRBJ2-7|.
CASSVVAGVNNEQYF
>TRBV2|TRBJ1-2|few
CASRRGGEYGYTF
>TRBV6-5|TRBJ1-4|.
CASTTGTAEKLFF
>TRBV18|TRBJ2-1|.
CASSPQGGDEQFF
>TRBV5-1|TRBJ2-7|.
CASSLGQGMDEQYF
>TRBV7-6|TRBJ1-4|.
CASSLAAGDLFF
>TRBV29-1|TRBJ2-5|.
CSVPTGEETQYF
>TRBV11-3|TRBJ1-1|.
CASRINAGVLTEAFF
>TRBV6-1|TRBJ1-2|.
CASSEQRWGTGEGYTF
>TRBV30|TRBJ2-5|.
CAWSVHTGAGETQYF
>TRBV2|TRBJ2-2|.
CASRRLAGLSGGELFF
>TRBV5-6|TRBJ2-3|.
CASSPPLTDTQYF
>TRBV28|TRBJ2-3|.
CASSLQGGTDTQYF